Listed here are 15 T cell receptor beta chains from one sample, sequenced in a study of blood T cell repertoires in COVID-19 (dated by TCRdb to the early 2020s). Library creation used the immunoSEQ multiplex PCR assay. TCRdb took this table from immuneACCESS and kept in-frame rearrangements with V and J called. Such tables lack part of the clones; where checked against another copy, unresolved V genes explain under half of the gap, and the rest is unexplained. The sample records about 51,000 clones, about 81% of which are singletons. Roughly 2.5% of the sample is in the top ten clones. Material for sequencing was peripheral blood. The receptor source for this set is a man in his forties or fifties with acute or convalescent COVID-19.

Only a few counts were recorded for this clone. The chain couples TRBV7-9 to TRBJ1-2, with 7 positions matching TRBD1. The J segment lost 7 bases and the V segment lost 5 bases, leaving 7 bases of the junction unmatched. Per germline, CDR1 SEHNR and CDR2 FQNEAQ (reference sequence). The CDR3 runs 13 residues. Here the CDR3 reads CASSRIDRAGYTF. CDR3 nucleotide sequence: TGTGCCAGCAGCCGAATCGACAGGGCTGGCTACACCTTC. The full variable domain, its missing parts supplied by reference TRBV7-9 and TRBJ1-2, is DTGVSQNPRHKITKRGQNVTFRCDPISEHNRLYWYRQTLGQGPEFLTYFQNEAQLEKSRLLSDRFSAERPKGSFSTLEIQRTEQGDSAMYLCASSRIDRAGYTFGSGTRLTVV.

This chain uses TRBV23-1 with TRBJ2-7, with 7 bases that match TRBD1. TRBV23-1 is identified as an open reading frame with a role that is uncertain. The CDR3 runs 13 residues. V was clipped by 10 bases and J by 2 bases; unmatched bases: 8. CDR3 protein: CATTVRGTYEQYF. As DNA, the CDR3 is TGCGCCACCACAGTCAGGGGGACCTACGAGCAGTACTTC.

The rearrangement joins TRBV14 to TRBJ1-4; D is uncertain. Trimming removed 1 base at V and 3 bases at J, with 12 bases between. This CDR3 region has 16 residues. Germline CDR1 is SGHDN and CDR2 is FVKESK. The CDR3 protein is CASSQGNWGANEKLFF. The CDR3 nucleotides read TGTGCCAGCAGCCAAGGAAATTGGGGAGCTAATGAAAAACTGTTTTTT.

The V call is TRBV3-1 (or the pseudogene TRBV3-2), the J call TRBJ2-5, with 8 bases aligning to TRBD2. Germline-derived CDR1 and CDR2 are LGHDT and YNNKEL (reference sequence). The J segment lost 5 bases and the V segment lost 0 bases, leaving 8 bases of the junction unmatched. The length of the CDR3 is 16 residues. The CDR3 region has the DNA TGTGCCAGCAGCCAAGACTCAGCGGGGGATGAGGAGACCCAGTACTTC. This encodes CASSQDSAGDEETQYF.

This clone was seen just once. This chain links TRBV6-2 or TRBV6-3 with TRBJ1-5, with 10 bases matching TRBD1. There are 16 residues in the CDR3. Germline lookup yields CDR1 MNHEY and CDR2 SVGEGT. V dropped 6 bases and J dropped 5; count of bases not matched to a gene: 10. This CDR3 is CASSQYLTGGYQPQHF. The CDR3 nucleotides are TGTGCCAGCAGCCAATACTTGACAGGGGGCTATCAGCCCCAGCATTTT.

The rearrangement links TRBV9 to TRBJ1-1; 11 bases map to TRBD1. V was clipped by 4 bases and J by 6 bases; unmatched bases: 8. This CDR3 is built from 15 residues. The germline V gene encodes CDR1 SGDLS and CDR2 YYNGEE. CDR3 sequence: CASSFVDRGPPEAFF. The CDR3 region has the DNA TGTGCCAGCAGCTTCGTGGACAGGGGGCCCCCTGAAGCTTTCTTT.

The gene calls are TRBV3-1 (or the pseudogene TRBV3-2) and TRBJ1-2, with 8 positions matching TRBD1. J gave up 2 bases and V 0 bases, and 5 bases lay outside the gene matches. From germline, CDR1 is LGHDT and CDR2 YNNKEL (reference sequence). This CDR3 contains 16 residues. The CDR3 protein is CASSQEPGGSNYGYTF. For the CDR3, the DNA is TGTGCCAGCAGCCAAGAACCAGGGGGCAGCAACTATGGCTACACCTTC.

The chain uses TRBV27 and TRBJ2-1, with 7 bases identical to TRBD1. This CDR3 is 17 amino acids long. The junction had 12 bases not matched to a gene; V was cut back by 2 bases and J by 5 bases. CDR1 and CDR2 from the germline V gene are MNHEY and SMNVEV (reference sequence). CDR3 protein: CASSLPTDGDRNNEQFF. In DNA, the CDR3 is TGTGCCAGCAGTTTACCTACCGACGGGGACAGAAACAATGAGCAGTTCTTC.

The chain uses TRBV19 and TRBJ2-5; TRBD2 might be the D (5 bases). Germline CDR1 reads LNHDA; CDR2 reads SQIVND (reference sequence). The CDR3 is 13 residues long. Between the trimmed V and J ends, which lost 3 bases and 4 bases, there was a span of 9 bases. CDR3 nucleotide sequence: TGTGCCAGTAGTATGAACGAGGGAGAGACCCAGTACTTC. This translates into CASSMNEGETQYF.

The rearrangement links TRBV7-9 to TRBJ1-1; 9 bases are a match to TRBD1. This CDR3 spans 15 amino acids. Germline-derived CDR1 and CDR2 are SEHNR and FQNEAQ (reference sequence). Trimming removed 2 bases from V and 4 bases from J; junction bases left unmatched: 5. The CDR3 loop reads CASSLNRGQRTEAFF. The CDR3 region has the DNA TGTGCCAGCAGCTTAAACAGGGGGCAGCGCACTGAAGCTTTCTTT. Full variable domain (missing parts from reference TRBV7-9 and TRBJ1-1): DTGVSQNPRHKITKRGQNVTFRCDPISEHNRLYWYRQTLGQGPEFLTYFQNEAQLEKSRLLSDRFSAERPKGSFSTLEIQRTEQGDSAMYLCASSLNRGQRTEAFFGQGTRLTVV.

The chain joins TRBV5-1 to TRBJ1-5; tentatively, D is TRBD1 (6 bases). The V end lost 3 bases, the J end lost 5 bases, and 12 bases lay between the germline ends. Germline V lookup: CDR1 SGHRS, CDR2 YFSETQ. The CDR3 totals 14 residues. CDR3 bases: TGCGCCAGCAGCTCAACAGGGTCCGATCAGCCCCAGCATTTT. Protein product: CASSSTGSDQPQHF.

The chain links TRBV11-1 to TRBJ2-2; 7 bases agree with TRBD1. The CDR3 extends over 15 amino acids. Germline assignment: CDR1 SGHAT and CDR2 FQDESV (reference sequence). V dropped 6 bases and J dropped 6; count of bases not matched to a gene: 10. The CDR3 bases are TGTGCCAGCAGTCTTAGACAGGGTGGGGCCGGGGAGCTGTTTTTT. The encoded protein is CASSLRQGGAGELFF.

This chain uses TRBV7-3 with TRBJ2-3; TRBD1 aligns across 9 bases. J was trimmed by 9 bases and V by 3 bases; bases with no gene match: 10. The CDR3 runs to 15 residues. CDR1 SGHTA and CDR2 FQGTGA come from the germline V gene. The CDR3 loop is CASSFTGQGEGTQYF. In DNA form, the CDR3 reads TGTGCCAGCAGCTTCACGGGACAGGGAGAAGGGACGCAGTATTTT.

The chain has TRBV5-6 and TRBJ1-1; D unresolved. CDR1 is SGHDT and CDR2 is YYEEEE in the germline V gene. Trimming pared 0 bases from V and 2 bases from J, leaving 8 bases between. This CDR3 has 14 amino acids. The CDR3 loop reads CASSLDSHNTEAFF. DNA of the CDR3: TGTGCCAGCAGCTTGGACAGCCACAACACTGAAGCTTTCTTT.

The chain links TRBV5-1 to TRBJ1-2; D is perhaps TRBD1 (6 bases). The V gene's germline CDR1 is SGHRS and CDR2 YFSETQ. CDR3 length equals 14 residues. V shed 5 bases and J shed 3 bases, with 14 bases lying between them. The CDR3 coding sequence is TGCGCCAGCAGTTTAGGGGGGGGCCACTATGGCTACACCTTC. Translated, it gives CASSLGGGHYGYTF. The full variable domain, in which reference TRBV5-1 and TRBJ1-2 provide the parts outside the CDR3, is KAGVTQTPRYLIKTRGQQVTLSCSPISGHRSVSWYQQTPGQGLQFLFEYFSETQRNKGNFPGRFSGRQFSNSRSEMNVSTLELGDSALYLCASSLGGGHYGYTFGSGTRLTVV.